Presented here are 23 T cell receptor beta chains from one specimen sequenced in a study of beta chain features in type 1 diabetes (dated by TCRdb to 2016 to 2018). Library preparation used the immunoSEQ multiplex PCR assay. The entire amount of isolated RNA was reverse transcribed using the High Capacity cDNA Reverse Transcription Kit, so the sequenced TCRB transcripts were expressed ones. TCRdb limited this immuneACCESS table to in-frame rearrangements with V and J called. A share of clones is missing; checked studies link under half to unresolved V genes, and the rest is unexplained. This sample is represented by about 200,000 clones; approximately 10% of them were singletons. Approximately 1.5% of the sample goes to the ten largest clones. The sample comprised central memory CD4+ T cells from blood. These receptors came from a man aged 18 to 30 in good health.

The rearrangement joins TRBV6-6 to TRBJ2-1; 15 bases align to TRBD2. The V gene end was trimmed by 2 bases and the J gene end by 9 bases; junction bases not matched to a gene: 2. CDR3 length: 15 amino acids. Per the germline V gene, CDR1 is MNHNY and CDR2 is SVGAGI (reference sequence). The CDR3 region has the DNA TGTGCCAGCAGTTACCCGGGACTAGCGGGAGGTGAGCAGTTCTTC. It codes for CASSYPGLAGGEQFF.

This clone was counted a few times. The chain has TRBV19 and TRBJ2-2; 9 bases are a match to TRBD1. The junction had 6 bases not matched to a gene; V was cut back by 1 base and J by 6 bases. CDR3 length equals 16 residues. The germline gives CDR1 LNHDA, CDR2 SQIVND (reference sequence). The CDR3 sequence: CASSIVSTGGPGELFF. The CDR3, as DNA: TGTGCCAGTAGTATAGTATCCACAGGGGGCCCCGGGGAGCTGTTTTTT.

This clone was recorded at least ten times. This rearrangement joins TRBV10-3 to TRBJ2-3; D is possibly TRBD2 (6 bases). The germline V gene has CDR1 ENHRY and CDR2 SYGVKD. Deletions cut 3 bases from V and 1 base from J, with 11 bases between. The CDR3 covers 15 residues. The chain's CDR3 is CAISDVGEGTDTQYF. In DNA form, the CDR3 reads TGTGCCATCAGTGATGTTGGGGAGGGCACAGATACGCAGTATTTT.

This clone came up many times. The chain carries TRBV7-2 and TRBJ2-5; D is perhaps TRBD1 (6 bases). The CDR3 is 14 residues long. The germline CDR1 and CDR2 sequences are SGHTA and FQGNSA. Trimming removed 1 base at V and 8 bases at J, with 14 bases between. CDR3 DNA sequence: TGTGCCAGCAGCTTAGTTCCAGCACAGGGAACCCAGTACTTC. Translated: CASSLVPAQGTQYF.

This clone was observed a handful of times. A single base separates this from a much larger clone, so it may be a read error. This CDR3 is CAGTNPSGANVLTF. DNA of the CDR3: TGTGCCGGGACTAACCCGTCTGGGGCCAACGTCCTGACTTTC. V usage is TRBV30 and J usage is TRBJ2-6; 7 bases agree with TRBD2. J lost 1 base, V lost 8 bases, and 5 bases had no gene match. Germline lookup yields CDR1 GTSNPN and CDR2 SVGIG (reference sequence). CDR3 size: 14 residues. Full variable domain (outside the CDR3, taken from reference TRBV30 and TRBJ2-6): SQTIHQWPATLVQPVGSPLSLECTVEGTSNPNLYWYRQAAGRGLQLLFYSVGIGQISSEVPQNLSASRPQDRQFILSSKKLLLSDSGFYLCAGTNPSGANVLTFGAGSRLTVL.

This clone was seen more than once but under ten times. The chain couples TRBV15 to TRBJ2-3; D is undetermined. This CDR3 is built from 13 residues. Trimming removed 1 base at V and 4 bases at J, with 6 bases between. Per germline, CDR1 LNHNV and CDR2 YYDKDF (reference sequence). DNA of the CDR3: TGTGCCACCAGCAGAGCAAGCCCAGATACGCAGTATTTT. Amino acid sequence: CATSRASPDTQYF. Full variable domain (rest looked up from reference TRBV15 and TRBJ2-3): DAMVIQNPRYQVTQFGKPVTLSCSQTLNHNVMYWYQQKSSQAPKLLFHYYDKDFNNEADTPDNFQSRRPNTSFCFLDIRSPGLGDTAMYLCATSRASPDTQYFGPGTRLTVL.

The chain has TRBV2 and TRBJ1-2, with D perhaps TRBD1 (6 bases). The CDR3 runs 13 residues. Germline values: CDR1 SNHLY, CDR2 FYNNEI. The V gene lost 3 bases and the J gene lost 6 bases, with 11 bases spanning the gap. The CDR3 loop reads CASSDQGYNGYTF. The CDR3, as DNA: TGTGCCAGCAGTGACCAGGGGTATAATGGCTACACCTTC.

This clone was detected only a few times. The V call is TRBV13, the J call TRBJ2-1; TRBD1 matches at 9 bases. This CDR3 has 13 residues. Trimming at V came to 8 bases and at J to 5 bases, leaving 4 bases not matched to a gene. Germline-derived CDR1 and CDR2 are PRHDT and FYEKMQ (reference sequence). The CDR3 is CASRDRENNEQFF. The CDR3, as DNA: TGTGCCAGCCGGGACAGGGAAAACAATGAGCAGTTCTTC.

Only a few counts were recorded for this clone. DNA of the CDR3: TGCGCCAGCAGCCAAGGAATAGCATACGAGCAGTACTTC. This codes for CASSQGIAYEQYF. This sequence joins TRBV4-3 and TRBJ2-7; D remains unclear. Germline values: CDR1 LGHNA, CDR2 YSLEER. CDR3 size: 13 residues. V lost 1 base to trimming and J lost 4 bases, with 8 bases between them.

This clone was detected a few times. The V and J genes are TRBV30 and TRBJ1-2, with D perhaps matching TRBD1 (5 bases). Germline V gene lookup returns CDR1 GTSNPN and CDR2 SVGIG (reference sequence). V lost 4 bases and J 0 bases, leaving 9 bases between the germline ends. CDR3 length equals 13 residues. CDR3 in amino acids: CAWTGSPNYGYTF. CDR3 DNA: TGTGCCTGGACAGGGTCCCCTAACTATGGCTACACCTTC. The full variable domain, rest sourced from reference TRBV30 and TRBJ1-2, is SQTIHQWPATLVQPVGSPLSLECTVEGTSNPNLYWYRQAAGRGLQLLFYSVGIGQISSEVPQNLSASRPQDRQFILSSKKLLLSDSGFYLCAWTGSPNYGYTFGSGTRLTVV.

Here the CDR3 DNA reads TGTGCCAGCAGCTTAATGGGACTAGCGGGAGGGCCGAATGAGCAGTTCTTC. Amino acids: CASSLMGLAGGPNEQFF. The V and J genes are TRBV7-3 and TRBJ2-1; 16 bases align to TRBD2. J lost 7 bases, V lost 1 base, and 4 bases had no gene match. Germline CDR1 SGHTA, CDR2 FQGTGA. The CDR3 extends over 17 amino acids.

V is TRBV6-5 and J is TRBJ2-7; TRBD2 agrees at 8 bases. V lost 10 bases and J lost 1; bases outside the gene matches: 9. CDR3 length: 14 amino acids. Germline-derived CDR1 and CDR2 are MNHEY and SVGAGI. This CDR3 is CATASGLGSYEQYF. CDR3 in DNA: TGTGCCACCGCCTCGGGACTAGGGTCCTACGAGCAGTACTTC.

This clone was counted a few times. The rearrangement uses TRBV29-1 and TRBJ2-7; TRBD1 aligns across 7 bases. V shed 6 bases and J 1 base; nucleotides not matched to a gene: 6. This CDR3 region has 13 residues. Germline CDR1 SQVTM, CDR2 ANQGSEA. CDR3 sequence: CSVRTGNSYEQYF. The CDR3 DNA reads TGCAGCGTCCGGACAGGAAATTCCTACGAGCAGTACTTC.

V usage is TRBV28 and J usage is TRBJ2-7; TRBD1 matches at 8 bases. There are 18 residues in the CDR3. With 4 bases clipped from V and 5 bases from J, the junction kept 19 bases outside the gene matches. Germline-derived CDR1 and CDR2 are MDHEN and SYDVKM. The CDR3 protein is CASSSYYRPGTGVNEQYF. CDR3 DNA sequence: TGTGCCAGCAGTTCTTACTATCGACCCGGGACAGGCGTCAACGAGCAGTACTTC.

This clone was found a few times. The J gene is TRBJ2-4, the V gene TRBV5-4; 7 bases agree with TRBD1. Unmatched junction bases numbered 5, after V lost 2 bases and J lost 6 bases. Germline V gene data show CDR1 as SGHNT and CDR2 as YYREEE (reference sequence). This CDR3 region has 14 residues. DNA for the CDR3: TGTGCCAGCAGCTTACCGGGACAGACAAACATTCAGTACTTC. Protein product: CASSLPGQTNIQYF.

This clone has more than one count but fewer than ten. The chain has TRBV28 and TRBJ2-7; D is possibly TRBD1 (6 bases). This CDR3 has 15 residues. Trimming stripped 5 bases from V and 4 bases from J, with 18 bases between. Germline V lookup: CDR1 MDHEN, CDR2 SYDVKM. For the CDR3, the DNA is TGTGCCAGCAGTCCGAACCGGGACATGACTTACGAGCAGTACTTC. This encodes CASSPNRDMTYEQYF.

This clone has a single count. This may arise from a read error, as a much more abundant clone is one base away. The chain recombines TRBV7-2 with TRBJ2-1; 8 nucleotides align to TRBD2. The trim removed 1 base at V and 3 bases at J, leaving 8 bases unmatched. Germline CDR1 and CDR2: SGHTA and FQGNSA. CDR3 length: 17 amino acids. The CDR3 protein is CASSLEVTSGSYNEQFF. The CDR3 DNA is TGTGCCAGCAGCTTAGAAGTCACTAGCGGCAGCTACAATGAGCAGTTCTTC.

This clone occurred a few times. The chain carries TRBV30 and TRBJ1-5; maybe TRBD1 (6 bases). The V and J ends lost 2 bases and 11 bases respectively, with 16 bases between them. The CDR3 spans 13 residues. The germline V gene has CDR1 GTSNPN and CDR2 SVGIG (reference sequence). CDR3 amino acids: CAWSPIRGEAQHF. The CDR3 coding sequence is TGTGCCTGGAGTCCCATCAGGGGAGAGGCCCAGCATTTT.

This clone occurred a few times. J is TRBJ2-3 and V is TRBV5-1, with TRBD2 identical over 9 bases. Trimming at V came to 1 base and at J to 3 bases, leaving 6 bases not matched to a gene. CDR3 length: 16 amino acids. Germline lookup yields CDR1 SGHRS and CDR2 YFSETQ. CDR3 coding DNA: TGCGCCAGCAGCTTGCGGGCGGGAGGGCCGACAGATACGCAGTATTTT. Its protein is CASSLRAGGPTDTQYF.

This clone was counted a few times. The chain couples TRBV7-3 to TRBJ2-1; 9 bases align to TRBD2. Trimming removed 0 bases from V and 3 bases from J; junction bases left unmatched: 3. This CDR3 has 16 residues. In germline, CDR1 is SGHTA, CDR2 FQGTGA. The CDR3 region has the DNA TGTGCCAGCAGCTTAACTAGCGGGAGAGTCTACAATGAGCAGTTCTTC. Translating it yields CASSLTSGRVYNEQFF.

The V gene is TRBV30, the J gene TRBJ1-2; D call uncertain. The CDR3 totals 12 residues. V was cut by 3 bases and J by 4 bases, with 9 bases left in between. Germline CDR1 reads GTSNPN; CDR2 reads SVGIG (reference sequence). CDR3: CAWRRAAYGYTF. CDR3 DNA sequence: TGTGCCTGGAGGCGGGCGGCCTATGGCTACACCTTC.

V and J are TRBV7-6 and TRBJ2-3; D is unresolved. Germline CDR1 is SGHVS and CDR2 is FNYEAQ. This CDR3 spans 14 amino acids. Trimming removed 5 bases from V and 0 bases from J, with 9 bases in between. The CDR3 bases are TGTGCCAGCAGCCCACTATTTAGCACAGATACGCAGTATTTT. Translating gives CASSPLFSTDTQYF.

The rearrangement uses TRBV7-9 and TRBJ2-5, with D perhaps given as TRBD1 or TRBD2 (5 bases each). CDR1 and CDR2 from the germline V gene are SEHNR and FQNEAQ (reference sequence). The CDR3 consists of 14 residues. Trimming stripped 2 bases from V and 2 bases from J, with 9 bases between. CDR3 region: CASSLWDRQETQYF. The CDR3 DNA reads TGTGCCAGCAGCTTATGGGACCGGCAAGAGACCCAGTACTTC.